This note documents a single T cell receptor (beta chain) sequence. The CDR3 sequence is 15 residues long. CDR1 SGHNT and CDR2 YYREEE come from the germline V gene (reference sequence). The V end was cut by 2 bases, the J end by 8 bases, with 19 bases between. Method: immunoSEQ multiplex PCR; TCRdb's copy keeps in-frame clones and lacks some. The sample records around 330,000 clones, approximately 90% being singletons. These data originate in a study of blood T cell repertoires in COVID-19. The sequenced material came from peripheral blood. The origin of this receptor is a woman aged 45 to 65 with active or convalescent COVID-19. The chain carries TRBV5-4 and TRBJ1-2, with a weak D call TRBD1 (6 bases). The CDR3 nucleotides read TGTGCCAGCAGCTTTGGTTCGGACAGTAAGAACGGCTACACCTTC. Protein: CASSFGSDSKNGYTF. Filled out from reference TRBV5-4 and TRBJ1-2, the complete variable domain reads ETGVTQSPTHLIKTRGQQVTLRCSSQSGHNTVSWYQQALGQGPQFIFQYYREEENGRGNFPPRFSGLQFPNYSSELNVNALELDDSALYLCASSFGSDSKNGYTFGSGTRLTVV.